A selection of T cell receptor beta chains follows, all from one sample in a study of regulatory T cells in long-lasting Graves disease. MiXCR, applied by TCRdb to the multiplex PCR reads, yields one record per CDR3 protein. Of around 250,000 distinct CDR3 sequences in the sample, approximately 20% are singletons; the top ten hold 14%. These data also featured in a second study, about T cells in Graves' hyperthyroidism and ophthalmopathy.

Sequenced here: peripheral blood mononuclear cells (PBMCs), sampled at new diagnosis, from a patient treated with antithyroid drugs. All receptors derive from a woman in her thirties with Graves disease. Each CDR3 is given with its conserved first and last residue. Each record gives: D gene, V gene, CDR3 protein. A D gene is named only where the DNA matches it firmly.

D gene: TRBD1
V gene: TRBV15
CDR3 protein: CATSSLGTEQETQYF

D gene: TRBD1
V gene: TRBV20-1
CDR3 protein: CSARGQALSYNSPLHF

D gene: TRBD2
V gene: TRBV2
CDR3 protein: CASSDSLGTIEQYF

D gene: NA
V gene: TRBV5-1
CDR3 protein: CASSLSDGSTEAFF

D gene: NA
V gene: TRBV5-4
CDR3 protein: CASSRYTGDTQYF

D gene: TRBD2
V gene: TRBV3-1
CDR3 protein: CASSQYQRGARGTQYF

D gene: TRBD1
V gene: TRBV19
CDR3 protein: CASRLGQGFGEAFF

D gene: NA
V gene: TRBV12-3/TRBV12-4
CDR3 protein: CASSFVRLGDYEQYF

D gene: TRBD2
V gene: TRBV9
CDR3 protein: CASSAGGLAGAYNEQFF

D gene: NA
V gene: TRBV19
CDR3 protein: CATSGTQLNTEAFF

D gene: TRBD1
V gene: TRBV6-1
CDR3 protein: CASSDRTGYGDYGYTF

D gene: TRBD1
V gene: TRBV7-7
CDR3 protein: CASSLRTGAGAGELFF

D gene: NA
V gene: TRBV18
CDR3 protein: CASSGGGGINQPQHF

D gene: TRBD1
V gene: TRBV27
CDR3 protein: CASSPSGTGVNYGYTF

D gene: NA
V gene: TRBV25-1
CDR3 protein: CASSRPGSDEKLFF

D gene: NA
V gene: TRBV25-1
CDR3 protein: CASSEGAALNSEAFF

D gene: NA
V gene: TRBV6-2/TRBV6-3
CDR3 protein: CASSYGGKETQYF